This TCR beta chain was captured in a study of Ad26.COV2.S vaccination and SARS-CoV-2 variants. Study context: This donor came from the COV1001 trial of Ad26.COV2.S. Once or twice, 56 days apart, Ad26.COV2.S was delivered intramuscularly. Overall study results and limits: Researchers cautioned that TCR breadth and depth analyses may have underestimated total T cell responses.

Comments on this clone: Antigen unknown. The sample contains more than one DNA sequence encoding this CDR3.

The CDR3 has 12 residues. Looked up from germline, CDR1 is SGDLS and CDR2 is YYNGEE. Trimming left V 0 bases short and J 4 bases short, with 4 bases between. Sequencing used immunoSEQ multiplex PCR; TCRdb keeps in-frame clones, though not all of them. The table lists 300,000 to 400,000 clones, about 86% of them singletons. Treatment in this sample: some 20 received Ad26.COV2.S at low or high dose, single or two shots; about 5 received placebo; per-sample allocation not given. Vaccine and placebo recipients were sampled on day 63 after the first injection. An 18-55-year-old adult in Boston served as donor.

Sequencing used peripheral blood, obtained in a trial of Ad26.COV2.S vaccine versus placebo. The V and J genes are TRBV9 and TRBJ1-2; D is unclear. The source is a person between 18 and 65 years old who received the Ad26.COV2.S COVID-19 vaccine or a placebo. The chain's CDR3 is CASSVEGYGYTF. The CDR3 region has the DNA TGTGCCAGCAGCGTAGAAGGCTATGGCTACACCTTC.